What follows is one TCR beta chain and its context. Generated by immunoSEQ multiplex PCR, the TCRdb table keeps only in-frame clones and is missing some. The sample includes roughly 710,000 clones, 80% to 90% of them seen just once. This entry comes from a study of shared T cell receptors in the human thymus. CDR3 length equals 14 residues. Trimming shortened V by 1 base and J by 5 bases, and 9 bases separated the two germline ends. The germline V gene has CDR1 MNHNS and CDR2 SASEGT. The same data also contributed to another study, on human thymus T cells. That paper states: Thymus tissue was removed during corrective cardiac surgery. The authors found apparently biased V and J gene usage in thymic and blood repertoires. In unrelated individuals, thymic repertoires overlapped highly, according to related research.

The chain combines TRBV6-1 with TRBJ2-1; no definite D call. The TCR sequence derives from a girl less than two years old with a congenital heart defect. What was sequenced was thymocytes. The CDR3 is CASSEVVQDNEQFF. CDR3 sequence (DNA): TGTGCCAGCAGTGAAGTCGTGCAGGACAATGAGCAGTTCTTC.